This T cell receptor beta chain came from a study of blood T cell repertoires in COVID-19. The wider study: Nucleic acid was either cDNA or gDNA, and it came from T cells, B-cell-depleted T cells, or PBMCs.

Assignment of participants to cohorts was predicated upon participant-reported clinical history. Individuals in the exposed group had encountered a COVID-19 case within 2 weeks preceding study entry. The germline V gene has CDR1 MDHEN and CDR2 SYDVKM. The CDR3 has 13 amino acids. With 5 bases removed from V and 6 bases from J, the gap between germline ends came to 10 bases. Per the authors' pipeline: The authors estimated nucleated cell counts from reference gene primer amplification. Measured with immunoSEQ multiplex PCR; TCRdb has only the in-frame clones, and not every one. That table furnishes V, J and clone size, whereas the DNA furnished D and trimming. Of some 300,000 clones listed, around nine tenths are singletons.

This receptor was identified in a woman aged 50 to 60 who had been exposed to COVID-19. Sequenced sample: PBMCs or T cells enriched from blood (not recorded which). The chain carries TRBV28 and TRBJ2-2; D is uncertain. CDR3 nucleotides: TGTGCCAGCAGTCCGTATTCGGCCGGGGAGCTGTTTTTT. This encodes CASSPYSAGELFF.